This TCR beta chain is from a study of T cells after yellow fever vaccination. In this sample, this clonotype turned up many times. Germline-derived CDR1 and CDR2 are MNHNY and SVGAGI (reference sequence). The CDR3 has 13 amino acids. V lost 6 bases, J lost 2 bases, and 11 bases lay in between. Each CDR3 protein gets one entry after TCRdb re-called the 5' RACE reads with MiXCR. This table has a few hundred thousand distinct CDR3 sequences, 3.6% appearing once. This sample comprised PBMCs, obtained on the day of the yellow fever booster vaccination. This TCR was sampled from a man aged 18 to 29 who received the YFV17D yellow fever vaccine. The rearrangement joins TRBV6-6 to TRBJ2-7, with D possibly TRBD2 on 5 matching bases. The CDR3 bases are TGTGCCAGCAGGGAGGCAGACCCCTACGAGCAGTACTTC. It is translated as CASREADPYEQYF.